These 13 T cell receptor beta chains came from one sample sequenced in a study of CD8+CD57+ T cells in acquired aplastic anemia. Patients chosen for sequencing had CD8+CD57+ cells that had expanded, as shown by flow cytometry. Genomic DNA, the template, was used for profiling of the TCR beta VDJ and CDR3. One entry per CDR3 protein results from TCRdb running MiXCR on the reads. The sample contains around 200,000 distinct CDR3 sequences, 48% of which appear only once. Sequenced material: sorted CD4+, CD8+, or CD8+CD57+ T cells (not recorded which) from PBMCs. These receptors all come from a human donor with aplastic anemia.

The chain joins TRBV2 to TRBJ1-2; D is ambiguous. V was cut by 5 bases and J by 6 bases, with 19 bases left in between. CDR3 length: 15 amino acids. Germline lookup yields CDR1 SNHLY and CDR2 FYNNEI. DNA for the CDR3: TGTGCCAGCAGTCCCGGCATGGGTAGTTGGGATGGCTACACCTTC. As protein: CASSPGMGSWDGYTF.

The chain recombines TRBV24-1 with TRBJ1-6; no firm D call. Germline V gives CDR1 KGHDR, CDR2 SFDVKD. Trimming took 9 bases from V and 7 from J, leaving 21 bases between them. The CDR3 runs 16 residues. CDR3 protein: CATLRRVGCRNSPLHF. Here the CDR3 DNA reads TGTGCCACCCTGAGGAGGGTTGGGTGTCGAAATTCACCCCTCCACTTT.

The rearrangement uses TRBV7-9 and TRBJ1-1; D is undetermined. Germline V gene sequence: CDR1 SEHNR, CDR2 FQNEAQ (reference sequence). The CDR3 spans 12 residues. The V end lost 8 bases, the J end lost 3 bases, and 10 bases lay between the germline ends. CDR3 in amino acids: CASGEEYTEAFF. The CDR3 DNA is TGTGCCAGCGGAGAGGAGTACACTGAAGCTTTCTTT.

At least ten counts were recorded for this clonotype. The chain joins TRBV12-3 or TRBV12-4 to TRBJ2-3; no firm D call. This CDR3 has 12 residues. V shed 8 bases and J shed 5 bases, with 11 bases lying between them. CDR3 in amino acids: CASVKVGDTQYF. CDR3 in DNA: TGTGCCAGCGTCAAGGTGGGAGATACGCAGTATTTT.

For this clonotype: A much larger clone lies a single base off, so this may be a read error. This sequence joins TRBV9 and TRBJ2-3, with D possibly TRBD2 on 7 matching bases. The CDR3 extends over 15 amino acids. CDR1 is SGDLS, CDR2 YYNGEE, per germline. V lost 4 bases and J lost 5, with 17 bases in between. CDR3 amino acids: CASSRVGGAKDTQYF. CDR3 sequence (DNA): TGTGCCAGCAGCCGGGTGGGGGGGGCTAAAGATACGCAGTATTTT.

The V and J genes are TRBV24-1 and TRBJ2-2; D possibly corresponds to TRBD1 (6 bases). The CDR3 runs 15 residues. Germline V CDR1 and CDR2: KGHDR, SFDVKD. V was clipped by 4 bases and J by 2 bases, with 10 bases between them. The CDR3 sequence: CATSDQGSNTGELFF. The DNA for the CDR3 is TGTGCCACCAGTGACCAGGGGAGTAACACCGGGGAGCTGTTTTTT.

Ten or more counts support this clonotype. V usage is TRBV12-3 or TRBV12-4 and J usage is TRBJ2-3; TRBD2 might be the D (7 bases). The CDR3 consists of 14 residues. The ends were cut back, 8 bases at V and 3 bases at J, with 15 bases in the middle. The CDR3 is CASRRGRGTDTQYF. As DNA, the CDR3 is TGTGCCAGCCGGCGGGGGCGTGGGACAGATACGCAGTATTTT.

The J gene is TRBJ1-3, the V gene TRBV6-5; a possible D gene is TRBD1 (5 bases). The germline V gene has CDR1 MNHEY and CDR2 SVGAGI. This CDR3 is 14 amino acids long. The V gene lost 8 bases and the J gene lost 0 bases, with 11 bases spanning the gap. The CDR3 nucleotides read TGTGCCAGCGCTAGGACATTCTCTGGAAACACCATATATTTT. Translation: CASARTFSGNTIYF.

There are many counts of this clonotype. The J gene is TRBJ2-1, the V gene TRBV9; 7 positions agree with TRBD2. CDR1 is SGDLS, CDR2 YYNGEE, per germline. This CDR3 contains 14 residues. V was clipped by 0 bases and J by 6 bases; unmatched bases: 3. The CDR3 region is CASSVAGGSNEQFF. The CDR3 DNA follows: TGTGCCAGCAGCGTAGCGGGGGGTTCCAATGAGCAGTTCTTC.

This rearrangement joins TRBV2 to TRBJ1-6; D might be TRBD1 (6 bases). The CDR3 totals 13 residues. The germline V gene encodes CDR1 SNHLY and CDR2 FYNNEI. Trimming left V 7 bases short and J 5 bases short, with 9 bases between. For the CDR3, the DNA is TGTGCCAGCAACGGACAGAATAATTCACCCCTCCACTTT. Residues: CASNGQNNSPLHF.

The table lists this clonotype with many counts. The chain recombines TRBV7-8 with TRBJ1-4; possibly TRBD1 for D (5 bases). The CDR3 spans 17 residues. Trimming stripped 1 base from V and 3 bases from J, with 15 bases between. CDR1 is SGHVS, CDR2 FQNEAQ, per germline. The CDR3: CASSLVGRVHANEKLFF. The CDR3 DNA follows: TGTGCCAGCAGCTTAGTAGGCAGGGTGCATGCTAATGAAAAACTGTTTTTT.

The chain links TRBV5-4 to TRBJ2-3, with D possibly matching TRBD2 (6 bases). The CDR3 runs 16 residues. The germline V gene has CDR1 SGHNT and CDR2 YYREEE (reference sequence). The V and J ends lost 1 base and 5 bases respectively, with 17 bases between them. The CDR3 protein is CASSLSRRGGGDTQYF. CDR3 DNA: TGTGCCAGCAGCTTGTCCCGGCGGGGTGGAGGAGATACGCAGTATTTT.

The chain has TRBV2 and TRBJ2-1; 10 bases are a match to TRBD2. The CDR3 covers 13 residues. Per germline, CDR1 SNHLY and CDR2 FYNNEI. The V and J ends lost 4 bases and 13 bases, in that order; junction bases with no gene match: 7. The CDR3 region is CASSAIAGGQQFF. The CDR3 nucleotides read TGTGCCAGCAGTGCAATAGCGGGGGGCCAACAGTTCTTC.